Sequencing of this TCR beta chain was carried out in a study of blood T cells in healthy people across ages. Through a sample-barcoded 5' primer and a J-beta primer mix, a second PCR was run for roughly 6 to 11 cycles. Using its own MiXCR run on the 5' RACE reads, TCRdb lists one record per CDR3 protein. The sample consists of some 1.5 million distinct CDR3 sequences, 42% of them appearing once. CDR3 length: 16 residues. CDR1 MNHEY and CDR2 SVGAGI come from the germline V gene. This receptor was identified in a young woman in good health. This chain uses TRBV6-5 with TRBJ2-4; TRBD2 aligns across 12 bases. The end of the DNA fits TRBJ2-7 better, so the J call may be wrong. Sequences were obtained from blood. CDR3 DNA sequence: TGTGCCAGCAGTTACCGCGGACTAGCGGGGACCTACGAGCAGTACTTC. Translation: CASSYRGLAGTYEQYF.